Listed below are T cell receptor beta chains from one sample, sequenced in a study of T-cell memory formation after mild COVID-19. TCRdb re-derived calls from the 5' RACE reads in MiXCR, one entry per CDR3 protein. The table has roughly 450,000 distinct CDR3 sequences, about 20% seen once. The sequencing sample was made of PBMCs or a T cell subset sorted from them (not recorded which). The source of these receptors is a man between 18 and 35 years old who had mild COVID-19 (a few samples of this study predate the infection). Cell type and time point are not known. Each CDR3 is given with its conserved first and last residue. Fields, in order: V gene, clone size, CDR3 length, D gene, J gene, CDR3 protein, CDR3 DNA. D genes are given only for firm matches. The listing skips clone size in some rows; elsewhere it reads once, few, many or a size class.

TRBV7-9	few	16	NA	TRBJ2-3	CASSTRGGTSTDTQYF	TGTGCCAGCAGCACGAGGGGCGGAACAAGCACAGATACGCAGTATTTT
TRBV18	few	15	NA	TRBJ1-4	CASSPRTGSNEKLFF	TGTGCCAGCTCACCACGAACCGGGTCTAATGAAAAACTGTTTTTT
TRBV7-9	few	14	TRBD1	TRBJ1-2	CASSPTGGADGYTF	TGTGCCAGCAGCCCGACAGGGGGCGCGGATGGCTACACCTTC
TRBV20-1	NA	12	NA	TRBJ2-4	CSAGTPRDIQYF	TGCAGTGCTGGGACCCCTCGTGACATTCAGTACTTC
TRBV7-9	few	13	NA	TRBJ1-5	CASSLLDSQPQHF	TGTGCCAGCAGCTTACTGGACTCACAGCCCCAGCATTTT
TRBV4-1	few	15	NA	TRBJ1-6	CASSQVGDGWSPLHF	TGCGCCAGCAGCCAAGTCGGCGATGGGTGGTCACCCCTCCACTTT
TRBV5-1	many	13	NA	TRBJ2-3	CASSQGNTDTQYF	TGCGCCAGCTCACAGGGAAACACAGATACGCAGTATTTT
TRBV20-1	NA	16	TRBD2	TRBJ2-2	CSARVSAGGNTGELFF	TGCAGTGCTAGAGTCTCTGCGGGGGGGAACACCGGGGAGCTGTTTTTT
TRBV6-6	NA	17	NA	TRBJ2-5	CASSYGQNQYFGETQYF	TGTGCCAGCAGTTACGGCCAAAACCAATATTTCGGAGAGACCCAGTACTTC
TRBV9	few	12	NA	TRBJ2-3	CASSVGPDTQYF	TGTGCCAGCAGCGTAGGCCCAGATACGCAGTATTTT
TRBV6-2/TRBV6-3	few	16	TRBD2	TRBJ2-3	CASSYRGTSGEDTQYF	TGTGCCAGCAGTTACCGCGGGACTAGCGGGGAAGATACGCAGTATTTT
TRBV5-1	many	14	NA	TRBJ1-6	CASSRAGQNSPLHF	TGCGCCAGCAGCCGGGCCGGACAAAATTCACCCCTCCACTTT
TRBV5-1	NA	15	TRBD2	TRBJ2-7	CASSLLRGVPYEQYF	TGCGCCAGCAGCTTGTTGCGGGGGGTGCCCTACGAGCAGTACTTC
TRBV18	NA	14	NA	TRBJ1-5	CASSERQSNQPQHF	TGTGCCAGCTCAGAGCGACAGAGCAATCAGCCCCAGCATTTT
TRBV5-5	few	13	NA	TRBJ2-1	CASALGSYNEQFF	TGTGCCAGCGCACTAGGATCCTACAATGAGCAGTTCTTC
TRBV5-1	many	12	NA	TRBJ1-1	CASSNEAAEAFF	TGCGCCAGCAGCAACGAAGCGGCTGAAGCTTTCTTT